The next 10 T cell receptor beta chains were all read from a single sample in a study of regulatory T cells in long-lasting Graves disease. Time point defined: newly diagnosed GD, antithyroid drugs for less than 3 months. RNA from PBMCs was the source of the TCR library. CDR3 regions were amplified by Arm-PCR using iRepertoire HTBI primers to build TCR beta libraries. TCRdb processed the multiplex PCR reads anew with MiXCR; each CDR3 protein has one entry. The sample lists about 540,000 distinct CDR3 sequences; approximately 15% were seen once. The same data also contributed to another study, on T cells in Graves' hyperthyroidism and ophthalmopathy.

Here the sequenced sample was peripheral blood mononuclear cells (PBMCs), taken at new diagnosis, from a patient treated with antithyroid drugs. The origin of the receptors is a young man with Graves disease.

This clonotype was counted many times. CDR3 in amino acids: CAWSYSSYEQYF. For the CDR3, the DNA is TGTGCCTGGAGTTACAGCTCCTACGAGCAGTACTTC. V and J are TRBV30 and TRBJ2-7, with D uncertain. V was clipped by 2 bases and J by 0 bases, with 5 bases between them. The CDR3 length is 12 residues. Germline V gene data show CDR1 as GTSNPN and CDR2 as SVGIG (reference sequence).

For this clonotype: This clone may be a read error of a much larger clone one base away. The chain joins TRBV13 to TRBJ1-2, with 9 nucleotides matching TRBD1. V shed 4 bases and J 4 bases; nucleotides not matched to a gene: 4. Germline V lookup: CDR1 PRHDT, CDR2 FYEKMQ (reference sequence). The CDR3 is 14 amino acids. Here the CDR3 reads CASSSGQGTYGYTF. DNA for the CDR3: TGTGCCAGCAGCTCGGGACAGGGAACCTATGGCTACACCTTC.

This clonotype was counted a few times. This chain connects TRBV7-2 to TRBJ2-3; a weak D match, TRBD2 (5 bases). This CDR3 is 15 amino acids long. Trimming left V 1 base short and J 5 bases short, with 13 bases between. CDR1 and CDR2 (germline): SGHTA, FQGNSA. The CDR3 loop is CASSLGGGSGDTQYF. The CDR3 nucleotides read TGTGCCAGCAGCTTAGGGGGTGGGAGCGGAGATACGCAGTATTTT.

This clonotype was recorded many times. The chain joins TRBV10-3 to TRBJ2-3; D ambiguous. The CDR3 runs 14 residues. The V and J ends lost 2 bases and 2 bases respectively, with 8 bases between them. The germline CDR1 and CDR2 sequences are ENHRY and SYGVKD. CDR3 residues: CAISEGLPTDTQYF. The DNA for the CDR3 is TGTGCCATCAGTGAGGGGCTTCCCACAGATACGCAGTATTTT.

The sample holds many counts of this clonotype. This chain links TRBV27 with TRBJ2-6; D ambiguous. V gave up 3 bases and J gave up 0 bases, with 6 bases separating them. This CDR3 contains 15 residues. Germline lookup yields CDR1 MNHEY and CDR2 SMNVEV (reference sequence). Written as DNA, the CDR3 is TGTGCCAGCAGTTTTTGGAACTCTGGGGCCAACGTCCTGACTTTC. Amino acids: CASSFWNSGANVLTF.

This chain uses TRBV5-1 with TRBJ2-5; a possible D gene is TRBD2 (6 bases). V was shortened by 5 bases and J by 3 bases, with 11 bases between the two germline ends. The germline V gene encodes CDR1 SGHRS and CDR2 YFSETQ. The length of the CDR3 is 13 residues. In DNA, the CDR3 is TGCGCCAGCAGGATTGGAGGGGAAGAGACCCAGTACTTC. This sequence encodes CASRIGGEETQYF.

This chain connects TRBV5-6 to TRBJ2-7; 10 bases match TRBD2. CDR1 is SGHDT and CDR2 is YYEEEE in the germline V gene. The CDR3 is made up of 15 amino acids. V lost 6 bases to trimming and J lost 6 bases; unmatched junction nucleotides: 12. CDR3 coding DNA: TGTGCCAGCATAGAGTTGGCTAGCGGGAGCGGCGAGCAGTACTTC. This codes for CASIELASGSGEQYF.

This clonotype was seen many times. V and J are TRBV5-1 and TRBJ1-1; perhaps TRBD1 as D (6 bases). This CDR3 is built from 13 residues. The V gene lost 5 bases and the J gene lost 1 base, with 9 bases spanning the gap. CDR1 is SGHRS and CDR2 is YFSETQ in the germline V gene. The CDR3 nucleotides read TGCGCCAGCAGGAGACAGGAGAACACTGAAGCTTTCTTT. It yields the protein CASRRQENTEAFF.

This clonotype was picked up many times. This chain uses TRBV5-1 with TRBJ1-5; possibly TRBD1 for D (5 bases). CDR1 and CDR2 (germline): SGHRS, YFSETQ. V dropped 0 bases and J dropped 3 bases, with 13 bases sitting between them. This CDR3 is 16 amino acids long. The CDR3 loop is CASSLGGTGYNQPQHF. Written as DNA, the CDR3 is TGCGCCAGCAGCTTGGGAGGGACGGGATACAATCAGCCCCAGCATTTT. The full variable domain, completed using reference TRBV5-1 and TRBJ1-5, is KAGVTQTPRYLIKTRGQQVTLSCSPISGHRSVSWYQQTPGQGLQFLFEYFSETQRNKGNFPGRFSGRQFSNSRSEMNVSTLELGDSALYLCASSLGGTGYNQPQHFGDGTRLSIL.

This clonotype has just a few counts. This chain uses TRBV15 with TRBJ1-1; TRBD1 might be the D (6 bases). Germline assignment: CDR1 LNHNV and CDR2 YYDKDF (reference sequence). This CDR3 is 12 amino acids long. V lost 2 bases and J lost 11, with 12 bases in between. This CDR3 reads CATSRPTGTAFF. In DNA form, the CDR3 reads TGTGCCACCAGCAGACCAACAGGGACGGCTTTCTTT.